Reported below is one T cell receptor beta chain. Its antigen is as yet unknown. Amplification targeted TCR beta CDR3 regions from RNA transcripts. First-round RT-PCR targeting the TCR CDR3 was performed with the HTBI primer set. TCRdb reanalysed the multiplex PCR reads using MiXCR and keeps one entry per CDR3 protein. The sample holds 500,000 to 700,000 distinct CDR3 sequences; 16% are singletons and the top ten take around 18%. This sample is part of a study of T cells in Graves' hyperthyroidism and ophthalmopathy. Study-wide results and caveats: Before onset, ophthalmopathy was predicted by the model a median around 6 months earlier. Ophthalmopathy and stable hyperthyroidism were told apart by a 13 V-J model.

The authors deemed Graves' hyperthyroidism stable absent ophthalmopathy progression within 18 months. Diagnosis relied on clinical symptoms, serum thyroxine and TRAb, thyroid ultrasound and orbital computed tomography. The CDR3 contains 15 residues. Looked up from germline, CDR1 is LNHDA and CDR2 is SQIVND (reference sequence). Deletions cut 0 bases from V and 5 bases from J, with 11 bases between. This sequence joins TRBV19 and TRBJ2-1; no reliable D call. The sample comprised blood. This receptor was obtained from a woman aged 18-29 years with Graves' hyperthyroidism. The CDR3 here is CASSIEALGHNEQFF. In DNA form, the CDR3 reads TGTGCCAGTAGTATAGAAGCCCTGGGCCACAATGAGCAGTTCTTC.